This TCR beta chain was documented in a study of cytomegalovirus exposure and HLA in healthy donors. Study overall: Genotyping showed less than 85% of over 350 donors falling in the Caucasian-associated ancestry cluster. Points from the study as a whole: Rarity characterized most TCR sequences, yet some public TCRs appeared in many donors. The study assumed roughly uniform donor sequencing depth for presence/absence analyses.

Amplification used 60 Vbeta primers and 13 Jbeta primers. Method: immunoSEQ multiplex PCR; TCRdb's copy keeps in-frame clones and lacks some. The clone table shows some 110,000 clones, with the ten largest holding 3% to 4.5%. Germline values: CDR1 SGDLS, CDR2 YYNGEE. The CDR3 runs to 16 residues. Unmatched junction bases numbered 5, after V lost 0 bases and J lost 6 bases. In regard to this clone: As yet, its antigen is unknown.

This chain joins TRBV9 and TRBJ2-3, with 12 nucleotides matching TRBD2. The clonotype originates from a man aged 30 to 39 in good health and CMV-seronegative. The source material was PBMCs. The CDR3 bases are TGTGCCAGCAGCGTAGAGACTAGCGGGGGTATCGATACGCAGTATTTT. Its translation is CASSVETSGGIDTQYF.